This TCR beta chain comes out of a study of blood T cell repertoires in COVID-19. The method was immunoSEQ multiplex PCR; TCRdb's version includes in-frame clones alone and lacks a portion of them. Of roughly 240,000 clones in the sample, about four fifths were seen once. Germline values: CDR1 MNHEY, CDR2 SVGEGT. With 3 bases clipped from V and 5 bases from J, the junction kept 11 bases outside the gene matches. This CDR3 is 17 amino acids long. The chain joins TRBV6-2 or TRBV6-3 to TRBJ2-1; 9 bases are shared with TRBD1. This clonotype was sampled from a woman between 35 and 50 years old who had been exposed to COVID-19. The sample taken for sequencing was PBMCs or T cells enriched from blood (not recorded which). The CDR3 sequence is CASSYRTGVALDNEQFF. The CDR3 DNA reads TGTGCCAGCAGTTATCGGACAGGGGTGGCCCTCGACAATGAGCAGTTCTTC.